The 31 T cell receptor beta chains below were found in one sample sequenced in a study of blood T cells in healthy people across ages. Primed by a sample-barcoded 5' primer and a J-beta primer mix, a second PCR proceeded for roughly 6 to 12 cycles. MiXCR was run by TCRdb on the 5' RACE reads, yielding one entry per CDR3 protein. Found here are hundreds of thousands of distinct CDR3 sequences, 25% to 30% of them singletons; the top ten hold approximately 15%. The material sequenced was blood. These receptors were obtained from a woman older than 75 in good health.

To note about this clonotype: This may come from a read error, since a much larger clone is one base off. The CDR3 coding sequence is TGCGCCAGCAGCTTGCCCGGGGGCCTGGGTAATGAGCGGTTCTTC. Amino acid sequence: CASSLPGGLGNERFF. The rearrangement uses TRBV5-1 and TRBJ2-1; D might be TRBD1 or TRBD2, each matching 6 bases. The germline V gene has CDR1 SGHRS and CDR2 YFSETQ. CDR3 length: 15 amino acids.

This clonotype was seen repeatedly, ten times or more. This chain joins TRBV12-3 or TRBV12-4 and TRBJ1-2; D is undetermined. The CDR3 runs to 13 residues. The V end was cut by 2 bases, the J end by 4 bases, with 8 bases between. In nucleotides, the CDR3 is TGTGCCAGCAGTTTAAAGGGCTCCTATGGCTACACCTTC. Its translation is CASSLKGSYGYTF.

This clonotype appeared once. A much larger clonotype is one base distant, so this may be a read error. This sequence joins TRBV12-3 or TRBV12-4 and TRBJ1-1, with D possibly matching TRBD1 (5 bases). There are 13 residues in the CDR3. The germline V and J ends were trimmed by 5 bases and 6 bases, with 13 bases remaining between them. For the CDR3, the DNA is TGTGCCAGCAGTACCGGGACTAGAGCTGAAGCTTTCTTT. Amino acids: CASSTGTRAEAFF.

The chain carries TRBV9 and TRBJ2-7; 12 nucleotides match TRBD1. Germline-derived CDR1 and CDR2 are SGDLS and YYNGEE. With 0 bases clipped from V and 3 bases from J, the junction kept 1 base outside the gene matches. The CDR3 spans 15 residues. The CDR3 protein is CASSVGDRGLYEQYF. As DNA, the CDR3 is TGTGCCAGCAGCGTAGGGGACAGGGGGCTCTACGAGCAGTACTTC.

This clonotype was counted a few times. This chain joins TRBV7-7 and TRBJ2-7; possible D gene TRBD1, 6 bases. Judging by the DNA end, TRBJ2-5 fits better; the J call may be wrong. The CDR3 runs to 13 residues. CDR1 and CDR2 (germline): SSHAT, FNYEAQ (reference sequence). CDR3 sequence: CASSLDARGTQYF. The CDR3 DNA is TGTGCCAGCAGCTTGGATGCCAGGGGGACCCAGTACTTC.

This chain joins TRBV2 and TRBJ2-5, with 7 positions matching TRBD2. This CDR3 has 12 amino acids. The V and J ends lost 8 bases and 11 bases, in that order; junction bases with no gene match: 11. Per the germline V gene, CDR1 is SNHLY and CDR2 is FYNNEI. CDR3 DNA sequence: TGTGCCAGCGGTGGAGTGCGGGGGTCTCAGTACTTC. Translating it yields CASGGVRGSQYF.

The rearrangement joins TRBV7-2 to TRBJ2-5; TRBD1 might be the D (5 bases). There are 15 residues in the CDR3. Looked up from germline, CDR1 is SGHTA and CDR2 is FQGNSA. V was clipped by 5 bases and J by 11 bases, with 24 bases between them. CDR3 sequence: CASSRRRQLHNEQYF. CDR3 DNA sequence: TGTGCCAGCAGCCGCAGGAGACAGCTACACAATGAGCAGTACTTC. Based on the CDR3 plus reference TRBV7-2 and TRBJ2-5, the full variable domain is GAGVSQSPSNKVTEKGKDVELRCDPISGHTALYWYRQSLGQGLEFLIYFQGNSAPDKSGLPSDRFSAERTGGSVSTLTIQRTQQEDSAVYLCASSRRRQLHNEQYFGPGTRLLVL.

This chain links TRBV11-2 with TRBJ2-3; D not resolved. Trimming took off 4 bases at V and 2 bases at J, with 13 bases between the two ends. Germline V gene data show CDR1 as SGHAT and CDR2 as FQNNGV. This CDR3 is 15 amino acids long. CDR3 coding DNA: TGTGCCAGCAGCTCGCAGGACCCAACCACAGATACGCAGTATTTT. It yields the protein CASSSQDPTTDTQYF.

This clonotype showed up many times. The rearrangement uses TRBV29-1 and TRBJ2-7, with 10 bases fitting TRBD1. V shed 6 bases, J shed 5 bases, and the junction held 7 bases outside the gene matches. Germline values: CDR1 SQVTM, CDR2 ANQGSEA. This CDR3 comprises 13 residues. The chain's CDR3 is CSVLGQGSHEQYF. CDR3 DNA: TGCAGCGTGCTGGGACAGGGGTCCCACGAGCAGTACTTC.

This clonotype was picked up many times. The chain is built from TRBV28 and TRBJ1-2; 7 bases are a match to TRBD1. Germline values: CDR1 MDHEN, CDR2 SYDVKM. This CDR3 region has 12 residues. The CDR3 nucleotides read TGTGCTCACAGGGGCGCGGGCTATGGCTACACCTTC. Translation: CAHRGAGYGYTF.

In its sample, this clonotype was seen many times. The gene calls are TRBV2 and TRBJ1-2; 7 nucleotides match TRBD1. Germline V lookup: CDR1 SNHLY, CDR2 FYNNEI. The CDR3 is made up of 14 amino acids. Unmatched junction bases numbered 9, after V lost 5 bases and J lost 6 bases. CDR3 loop: CASSITGAVDGYTF. The DNA of the CDR3 is TGTGCCAGCAGTATAACAGGGGCCGTAGATGGCTACACCTTC.

The sample holds many counts of this clonotype. This rearrangement joins TRBV20-1 to TRBJ1-5; maybe TRBD1 (5 bases). Trimming took 7 bases from V and 6 from J, leaving 16 bases between them. This CDR3 has 13 residues. CDR1 and CDR2 (germline): DFQATT, SNEGSKA (reference sequence). The CDR3 coding sequence is TGCAGTGTTGGGGGAAAGGATAGTCAGCCCCAGCATTTT. Its protein product is CSVGGKDSQPQHF.

Only a few counts were recorded for this clonotype. A much bigger clone sits one base away, suggesting this may be a read error. The chain employs TRBV5-5 and TRBJ2-3; 8 bases fit TRBD1. With V trimmed by 4 bases and J by 1 base, 8 bases remained unmatched. CDR1 and CDR2 (germline): SGHKS, YYEKEE (reference sequence). The length of the CDR3 is 16 residues. The CDR3 DNA reads TGTGCCAGCAGCCTTACGACAGGGGTCGGCACAGATACGCAGTATTTT. Translation: CASSLTTGVGTDTQYF. Complete variable domain (other parts from reference TRBV5-5 and TRBJ2-3): DAGVTQSPTHLIKTRGQQVTLRCSPISGHKSVSWYQQVLGQGPQFIFQYYEKEERGRGNFPDRFSARQFPNYSSELNVNALLLGDSALYLCASSLTTGVGTDTQYFGPGTRLTVL.

This clonotype was counted a few times. This rearrangement joins TRBV11-2 to TRBJ2-2, with D possibly TRBD1 on 6 matching bases. Germline V lookup: CDR1 SGHAT, CDR2 FQNNGV. Trimming removed 6 bases at V and 5 bases at J, with 16 bases between. This CDR3 comprises 15 residues. The CDR3: CASSPGQRGTGELFF. The DNA for the CDR3 is TGTGCCAGCAGTCCCGGACAGCGAGGGACCGGGGAGCTGTTTTTT.

Worth noting for this clonotype: With a much larger clone just one base away, this may be a read error. V usage is TRBV6-2 or TRBV6-3 and J usage is TRBJ1-2, with D tentatively TRBD1 (5 bases). From germline, CDR1 is MNHEY and CDR2 SVGEGT. The CDR3 is 13 residues long. The CDR3 DNA reads as TGTGCCAGCAGATCGGACACCGGCTATGGCTGCACCTTC. It specifies CASRSDTGYGCTF.

The chain recombines TRBV18 with TRBJ2-3; the match to TRBD2 covers 14 bases. This CDR3 has 18 amino acids. V dropped 5 bases and J dropped 2; count of bases not matched to a gene: 9. Looked up from germline, CDR1 is KGHSH and CDR2 is LQKENI. CDR3 amino acids: CASSLPGTSGGLTDTQYF. The CDR3 region has the DNA TGTGCCAGCTCATTACCCGGGACTAGCGGGGGCCTCACAGATACGCAGTATTTT.

A few counts support this clonotype. V gene TRBV5-1 combines with J gene TRBJ2-2, with a tentative D call TRBD2 (5 bases). The CDR3 runs 14 residues. Deletions cut 4 bases from V and 6 bases from J, with 13 bases between. Germline V gives CDR1 SGHRS, CDR2 YFSETQ. DNA of the CDR3: TGCGCCAGCAGCCCGAGGGCCGGGGCCGGGGAGCTGTTTTTT. It codes for CASSPRAGAGELFF.

This clonotype appeared a few times. This chain connects TRBV12-3 or TRBV12-4 to TRBJ2-5, with 9 bases lining up with TRBD2. This CDR3 is built from 15 residues. Trimming removed 6 bases from V and 4 bases from J; junction bases left unmatched: 9. As DNA, the CDR3 is TGTGCCAGCAGAACAAGCGGGGGGTGCGGAGAGACCCAGTACTTC. This sequence encodes CASRTSGGCGETQYF.

This clonotype was picked up a small number of times. V is TRBV15 and J is TRBJ1-1, with TRBD1 matching over 9 bases. With 1 base clipped from V and 0 bases from J, the junction kept 12 bases outside the gene matches. Per the germline V gene, CDR1 is LNHNV and CDR2 is YYDKDF (reference sequence). The CDR3 runs to 19 residues. CDR3 sequence (DNA): TGTGCCACCAGCAGAGTAAATATATTGACAGGGGGAATGAACACTGAAGCTTTCTTT. Protein product: CATSRVNILTGGMNTEAFF.

The rearrangement links TRBV20-1 to TRBJ2-7; 9 bases match TRBD2. This CDR3 contains 15 residues. The V gene end was trimmed by 1 base and the J gene end by 0 bases; junction bases not matched to a gene: 4. Germline CDR1 and CDR2: DFQATT and SNEGSKA (reference sequence). CDR3 region: CSARGGGRASYEQYF. The CDR3 DNA reads as TGCAGTGCTAGAGGGGGCGGGAGGGCCTCCTACGAGCAGTACTTC.

This clonotype was detected ten times or more. The gene calls are TRBV18 and TRBJ2-7; D assignment may be TRBD1 or TRBD2 (6 bases each). The CDR3 has 16 amino acids. Germline V gene lookup returns CDR1 KGHSH and CDR2 LQKENI. V lost 0 bases, J lost 6 bases, and 18 bases lay in between. The CDR3: CASSPPAGGGASEQYF. The DNA of the CDR3 is TGTGCCAGCTCACCACCTGCTGGAGGGGGTGCGTCCGAGCAGTACTTC.

This clonotype was counted many times. For the CDR3, the DNA is TGTGCCAGCAGATCGCAATTCGGGACAGATAGCAATCAGCCCCAGCATTTT. Translation gives CASRSQFGTDSNQPQHF. The V call is TRBV6-2 or TRBV6-3, the J call TRBJ1-5, with 7 bases matching TRBD1. The V segment lost 6 bases and the J segment 0 bases; nucleotides outside the gene matches: 11. The CDR3 sequence is 17 residues long. Germline loops: CDR1 MNHEY, CDR2 SVGEGT.

This clonotype was recorded at least ten times. The chain joins TRBV7-3 to TRBJ2-1; 11 nucleotides line up with TRBD2. The V segment lost 8 bases and the J segment 5 bases; nucleotides outside the gene matches: 8. CDR3 length: 15 amino acids. Per germline, CDR1 SGHTA and CDR2 FQGTGA. CDR3 region: CASCPSGGPHNEQFF. CDR3 DNA: TGTGCCAGCTGCCCTAGCGGGGGGCCCCACAATGAGCAGTTCTTC.

The sample holds many counts of this clonotype. The chain couples TRBV29-1 to TRBJ2-3; D unresolved. There are 10 residues in the CDR3. Germline CDR1 and CDR2: SQVTM and ANQGSEA. V lost 4 bases, J lost 7 bases, and 6 bases lay in between. CDR3: CSVVGNTQYF. In DNA form, the CDR3 reads TGCAGCGTTGTCGGCAATACGCAGTATTTT.

This clonotype was picked up a small number of times. This could be a read error, since a much larger clone is one nucleotide away. This chain connects TRBV6-5 to TRBJ1-4; D unresolved. Germline V gene lookup returns CDR1 MNHEY and CDR2 SVGAGI. The CDR3 covers 15 residues. V was clipped by 8 bases and J by 0 bases, with 13 bases between them. The CDR3 sequence is CASRIDGATNEKLFF. The DNA for the CDR3 is TGTGCCAGCCGTATCGACGGGGCAACTAATGAAAAACTGTTTTTT.

The CDR3 region is CAWSTLRFNYGYTF. The CDR3, as DNA: TGTGCCTGGAGTACGTTGAGATTTAACTATGGCTACACCTTC. The J gene is TRBJ1-2, the V gene TRBV30; D is ambiguous. The CDR3 is made up of 14 amino acids. The V gene's germline CDR1 is GTSNPN and CDR2 SVGIG (reference sequence). V shed 2 bases and J shed 1 base, with 11 bases lying between them.

This clonotype has ten or more counts. The chain carries TRBV6-1 and TRBJ1-2, with D possibly TRBD1 on 5 matching bases. Germline values: CDR1 MNHNS, CDR2 SASEGT. The CDR3 length is 14 residues. V shed 5 bases and J shed 4 bases, with 14 bases lying between them. In nucleotides, the CDR3 is TGTGCCAGCAGTATCTTGAGAGGGACCTATGGCTACACCTTC. As protein: CASSILRGTYGYTF.

V is TRBV5-6 and J is TRBJ1-2, with D uncertain. The V gene lost 4 bases and the J gene lost 8 bases, with 21 bases spanning the gap. The germline V gene has CDR1 SGHDT and CDR2 YYEEEE. CDR3 length: 15 amino acids. The CDR3 region is CASSHTLGALGGYTF. CDR3 sequence (DNA): TGTGCCAGCAGCCACACCCTGGGCGCTCTCGGGGGCTACACCTTC.

This clonotype showed up many times. The V gene is TRBV15, the J gene TRBJ2-3, with D uncertain. In germline, CDR1 is LNHNV, CDR2 YYDKDF (reference sequence). V was trimmed by 6 bases and J by 0 bases, leaving 7 bases between them. The length of the CDR3 is 13 residues. The CDR3 coding sequence is TGTGCCACCAGAACCCCTAGCACAGATACGCAGTATTTT. Protein product: CATRTPSTDTQYF.

This clonotype was counted many times. The V and J genes are TRBV28 and TRBJ2-3; 10 bases align to TRBD1. J gave up 4 bases and V 8 bases, and 9 bases lay outside the gene matches. Germline CDR1 MDHEN, CDR2 SYDVKM. The CDR3 is 15 amino acids. The CDR3 here is CASQNGDRGPDTQYF. The CDR3 bases are TGTGCCAGCCAAAATGGTGACAGGGGGCCAGATACGCAGTATTTT. Complete variable domain (other parts from reference TRBV28 and TRBJ2-3): DVKVTQSSRYLVKRTGEKVFLECVQDMDHENMFWYRQDPGLGLRLIYFSYDVKMKEKGDIPEGYSVSREKKERFSLILESASTNQTSMYLCASQNGDRGPDTQYFGPGTRLTVL.

There are a few counts of this clonotype. V usage is TRBV6-1 and J usage is TRBJ1-4, with 10 bases lining up with TRBD1. Germline CDR1 is MNHNS and CDR2 is SASEGT. The CDR3 totals 13 residues. V was clipped by 11 bases and J by 7 bases; unmatched bases: 7. The CDR3 loop is CAGTRDRGEKLFF. DNA for the CDR3: TGTGCCGGGACCCGGGACAGGGGTGAAAAACTGTTTTTT.